This is a list of T cell receptor beta chains from one sample in a study of blood T cell repertoires in COVID-19. Some clones are missing from TCRdb's copy, which holds only in-frame ones; the method was immunoSEQ multiplex PCR. In the table there are about 300,000 clones, about nine tenths of which are singletons. The sequenced material came from PBMCs or T cells enriched from blood (not recorded which). These receptors were collected from a man aged 30 to 45 who had recovered from COVID-19. Both conserved end residues are part of each CDR3. The order of the fields is V gene, D gene, J gene, clone size, CDR3 DNA, CDR3 protein. D genes are given only for firm matches. The size field is filled for only some rows; it gives once, few, many or a size class.

>TRBV7-2|TRBD1|TRBJ2-1|.
TGTGCCAGCAGCAGCGGGACAGGGGGGAGGTATGAGCAGTTCTTC
CASSSGTGGRYEQFF
>TRBV7-9|TRBD2|TRBJ2-3|.
TGTGCCAGCAGTACTAGCGGGAGCGCAGATACGCAGTATTTT
CASSTSGSADTQYF
>TRBV7-9|.|TRBJ2-3|.
TGTGCCAGCACCCGGGTGGGAGATACGCAGTATTTT
CASTRVGDTQYF
>TRBV6-5|.|TRBJ1-6|.
TGTGCCAGCAGTTCCCCCGGGGGGAGGACCCTCCACTTT
CASSSPGGRTLHF
>TRBV5-1|.|TRBJ1-3|.
TGCGCCAGCAGAGTAGATCCCAATCTCTCTGGAAACACCATATATTTT
CASRVDPNLSGNTIYF
>TRBV19|TRBD1|TRBJ2-5|.
TGTGCCAGTAGTGTCGACAGGGGTTCCGGAGAGACCCAGTACTTC
CASSVDRGSGETQYF
>TRBV5-1|.|TRBJ1-2|.
TGCGCCAGCAGCTTGCACGCAGGATATGGCTACACCTTC
CASSLHAGYGYTF
>TRBV5-6|.|TRBJ1-4|few
TGTGCCAGCAGCTTGGACGGGTCCCCTGCAACTAATGAAAAACTGTTTTTT
CASSLDGSPATNEKLFF
>TRBV6-5|.|TRBJ2-3|.
TGTGCCAGCACCACCGGGACTCTTAGCACAGATACGCAGTATTTT
CASTTGTLSTDTQYF
>TRBV10-1|.|TRBJ2-1|once
TGCGCCAGCAGTGAGGCGGAAAGCTCCTACAATGAGCAGTTCTTC
CASSEAESSYNEQFF
>TRBV6-2/TRBV6-3|.|TRBJ1-1|once
TGTGCCAGCAGCTTACCTAAGGGGGAGAGGACTGAAGCTTTCTTT
CASSLPKGERTEAFF
>TRBV18|.|TRBJ1-6|few
TGTGCCAGCTCACCTTCAGGGCTAGGTAATTCACCCCTCCACTTT
CASSPSGLGNSPLHF
>TRBV4-1|TRBD2|TRBJ2-1|few
TGCGCCAGCAGCCAAGGGGGACTAGCGGGAGTCAATGAGCAGTTCTTC
CASSQGGLAGVNEQFF
>TRBV27|.|TRBJ1-4|.
TGTGCCAGCAGTTTATGGGGCGAAAAACTGTTTTTT
CASSLWGEKLFF
>TRBV24-1|.|TRBJ2-5|.
TGTGCCACCAGTGATGGGGCAATGGAGACCCAGTACTTC
CATSDGAMETQYF
>TRBV7-2|TRBD1|TRBJ2-1|.
TGTGCCAGCAGCTTAGCGGCCGGGACAGGAGCCTACAATGAGCAGTTCTTC
CASSLAAGTGAYNEQFF
>TRBV12-3/TRBV12-4|.|TRBJ1-4|.
TGTGCCAGCAGCCCTCAGGTACCCGAAAAACTGTTTTTT
CASSPQVPEKLFF
>TRBV19|TRBD1|TRBJ1-4|.
TGTGCCAGTAGCACCCCCGGGACAGGGGCTGAAAAACTGTTTTTT
CASSTPGTGAEKLFF
>TRBV5-1|TRBD2|TRBJ2-1|once
TGCGCCAGCAGCTTCCTAGCGGGGGCACCCAATGAGCAGTTCTTC
CASSFLAGAPNEQFF
>TRBV9|TRBD2|TRBJ2-3|.
TGTGCCAGCAGCCCGAGGCGGGAGGGGAGCACAGATACGCAGTATTTT
CASSPRREGSTDTQYF
>TRBV28|.|TRBJ2-1|.
TGTGCCAGCAGTTTTACCCCCGGGACACGGAACAATGAGCAGTTCTTC
CASSFTPGTRNNEQFF
>TRBV24-1|TRBD2|TRBJ2-2|.
TGTGCCACCGGGGGGGGATTGCGCACCGGGGAGCTGTTTTTT
CATGGGLRTGELFF
>TRBV18|.|TRBJ1-2|few
TGTGCCAGCTCACCACCTGGCGGGGAGAGAGGCTACACCTTC
CASSPPGGERGYTF
>TRBV5-1|TRBD2|TRBJ2-1|.
TGCGCCAGCTCTAGCGGGGGAAGCTCCTACAATGAGCAGTTCTTC
CASSSGGSSYNEQFF
>TRBV5-4|.|TRBJ2-7|.
TGTGCCAGCAGCTTGGACGCAGGGGGGTTCGACGAGCAGTACTTC
CASSLDAGGFDEQYF
>TRBV18|.|TRBJ2-7|once
TGTGCCAGCTCACATCCGACCGGGAAATCCTACGAGCAGTACTTC
CASSHPTGKSYEQYF
>TRBV7-9|.|TRBJ1-2|.
TGTGCCAGCAGTCTGGCCCTTAACTATGGCTACACCTTC
CASSLALNYGYTF
>TRBV28|.|TRBJ2-7|.
TGTGCCAGCAGTTTAGGGCAGTACTACGAGCAGTACTTC
CASSLGQYYEQYF
>TRBV2|TRBD1|TRBJ1-1|.
TGTGCCAGCAGAGCTCCGGGACAGGGGCCCCGAATGAACACTGAAGCTTTCTTT
CASRAPGQGPRMNTEAFF
>TRBV5-8|TRBD1|TRBJ1-2|.
TGTGCCAGCAGCTTGGGACAGGGGTATCACTATGGCTACACCTTC
CASSLGQGYHYGYTF
>TRBV6-5|.|TRBJ2-5|.
TGTGCCAGCAGTTACTCTGATCGGTCGTACCAAGAGACCCAGTACTTC
CASSYSDRSYQETQYF
>TRBV10-3|.|TRBJ2-5|.
TGTGCCATCAGCCCAGGGGGGCAGGGAATCGAGACCCAGTACTTC
CAISPGGQGIETQYF
>TRBV3-1/TRBV3-2|TRBD2|TRBJ2-1|.
TGTGCCAGCAGCCCGACTAGCGGGAGGGGAGCGTCCTACAATGAGCAGTTCTTC
CASSPTSGRGASYNEQFF
>TRBV29-1|TRBD1|TRBJ2-5|.
TGCAGCGTATTGGGACAGGGGGCTGGAGAGACCCAGTACTTC
CSVLGQGAGETQYF
>TRBV19|TRBD1|TRBJ2-2|.
TGTGCCAGTAGGTCGGGACAGATCAACACCGGGGAGCTGTTTTTT
CASRSGQINTGELFF
>TRBV11-2|TRBD1|TRBJ1-1|once
TGTGCCAGCAGTCCAGACAGGGTAGCCACTGAAGCTTTCTTT
CASSPDRVATEAFF
>TRBV5-4|.|TRBJ1-2|.
TGTGCCAGCAGCTTGGGCGGGTTCAGGTCGACCTTC
CASSLGGFRSTF
>TRBV28|.|TRBJ1-6|.
TGTGCCAGCAGGCCTCCCGGCGGGCAGTCACCCCTCCACTTT
CASRPPGGQSPLHF
>TRBV19|TRBD1|TRBJ2-5|.
TGTGCCAGTAGCCAGACCGGGACAGAAGAGACCCAGTACTTC
CASSQTGTEETQYF
>TRBV28|TRBD1|TRBJ1-1|.
TGTGCCAGCAGTTTACAGGGGGCCAATCGCGCTGAAGCTTTCTTT
CASSLQGANRAEAFF
>TRBV3-1/TRBV3-2|.|TRBJ1-4|.
TGTGCCAGCAGCCAGGCGGGGGTCGACGAAAAACTGTTTTTT
CASSQAGVDEKLFF
>TRBV29-1|TRBD1|TRBJ2-7|.
TGCAGCGTGGAACAGGGGAAGGGCTCCTACGAGCAGTACTTC
CSVEQGKGSYEQYF
>TRBV4-2|.|TRBJ2-7|once
TGTGCCAGCAGCCAGAGGGGGGAGGGCTACCGTTCCTACGAGCAGTACTTC
CASSQRGEGYRSYEQYF
>TRBV5-1|.|TRBJ1-1|.
TGCGCCAGCAGTTTGGTAGACACTGAAGCTTTCTTT
CASSLVDTEAFF
>TRBV7-8|.|TRBJ2-7|once
TGTGCCAGCAGCTTAGGTGGCGGCTCCTACGAGCAGTACTTC
CASSLGGGSYEQYF
>TRBV5-1|.|TRBJ1-4|.
TGCGCCAGCAGCTTGGTTGGCAGAAATGAAAAACTGTTTTTT
CASSLVGRNEKLFF
>TRBV11-2|TRBD1|TRBJ2-3|.
TGTGCCAGCAGCACAAACAGGGGGCTCACAGATACGCAGTATTTT
CASSTNRGLTDTQYF
>TRBV6-4|.|TRBJ2-1|.
TGTGCCAGCAGCCTTAGCCCCCTTCCCCCCAATGAGCAGTTCTTC
CASSLSPLPPNEQFF
>TRBV30|.|TRBJ2-3|.
TGTGCCTGGAGTGTACAGCTTTGGTCGGGAAATAACACAGATACGCAGTATTTT
CAWSVQLWSGNNTDTQYF
>TRBV4-1|TRBD1|TRBJ2-1|.
TGCGCCAGCAGCCCTGACCAGGGGGCCGAACCTTACAATGAGCAGTTCTTC
CASSPDQGAEPYNEQFF
>TRBV18|.|TRBJ2-3|.
TGTGCCAGCTCACGCCGTTCCGGGGGTAGCACAGATACGCAGTATTTT
CASSRRSGGSTDTQYF
>TRBV7-6|.|TRBJ2-1|once
TGTGCCAGCAGCTTAACGGGATCTTACAATGAGCAGTTCTTC
CASSLTGSYNEQFF
>TRBV2|TRBD1|TRBJ1-6|.
TGTGCCAGCAGTGAATCAGGGGGCGATTCACCCCTCCACTTT
CASSESGGDSPLHF
>TRBV11-3|TRBD2|TRBJ2-5|.
TGTGCCAGCAGCCCTTCCCTGGGACTAGAAGAGACCCAGTACTTC
CASSPSLGLEETQYF
>TRBV4-1|TRBD2|TRBJ2-1|.
TGCGCCAGCAGCCGTAGACTAGCGGGAGGGACGAGCTCCTACAATGAGCAGTTCTTC
CASSRRLAGGTSSYNEQFF
>TRBV5-6|.|TRBJ1-5|.
TGTGCCAGCAGCTTGTATTTTCAGGGGCTGCTGCAGCCCCAGCATTTT
CASSLYFQGLLQPQHF
>TRBV11-3|TRBD1|TRBJ2-2|once
TGTGCCAGCAGCCCAGACAGGGCGAGCACCGGGGAGCTGTTTTTT
CASSPDRASTGELFF
>TRBV19|.|TRBJ2-7|once
TGTGCCAGTAGTATAGCCCTTGCGACAGCCCCGCGGTTC
CASSIALATAPRF
>TRBV6-5|TRBD1|TRBJ1-1|.
TGTGCCAGCAGTCCCCGGACAGGGGGGAAAACTGAAGCTTTCTTT
CASSPRTGGKTEAFF